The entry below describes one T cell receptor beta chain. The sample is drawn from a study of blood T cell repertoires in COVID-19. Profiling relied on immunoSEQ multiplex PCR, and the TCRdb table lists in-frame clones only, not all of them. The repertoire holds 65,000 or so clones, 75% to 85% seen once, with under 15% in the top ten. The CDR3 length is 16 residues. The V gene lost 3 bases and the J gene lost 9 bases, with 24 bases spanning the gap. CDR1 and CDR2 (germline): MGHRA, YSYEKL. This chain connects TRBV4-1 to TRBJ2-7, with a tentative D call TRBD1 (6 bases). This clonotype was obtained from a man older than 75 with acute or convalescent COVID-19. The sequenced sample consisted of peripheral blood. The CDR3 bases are TGCGCCAGCAGCCAGCTCCGATCGGGACAACCCGTACCGCAGTACTTC. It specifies CASSQLRSGQPVPQYF.